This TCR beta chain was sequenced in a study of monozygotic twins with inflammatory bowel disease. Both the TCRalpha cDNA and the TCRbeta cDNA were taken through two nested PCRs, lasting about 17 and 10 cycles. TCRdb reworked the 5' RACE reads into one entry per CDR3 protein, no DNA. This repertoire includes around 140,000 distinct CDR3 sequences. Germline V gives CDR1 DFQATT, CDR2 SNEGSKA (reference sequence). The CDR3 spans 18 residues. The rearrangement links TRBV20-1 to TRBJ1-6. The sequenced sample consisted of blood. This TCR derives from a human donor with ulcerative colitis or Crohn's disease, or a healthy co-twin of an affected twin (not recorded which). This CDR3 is CSASEQGPISSYNSPLHF.